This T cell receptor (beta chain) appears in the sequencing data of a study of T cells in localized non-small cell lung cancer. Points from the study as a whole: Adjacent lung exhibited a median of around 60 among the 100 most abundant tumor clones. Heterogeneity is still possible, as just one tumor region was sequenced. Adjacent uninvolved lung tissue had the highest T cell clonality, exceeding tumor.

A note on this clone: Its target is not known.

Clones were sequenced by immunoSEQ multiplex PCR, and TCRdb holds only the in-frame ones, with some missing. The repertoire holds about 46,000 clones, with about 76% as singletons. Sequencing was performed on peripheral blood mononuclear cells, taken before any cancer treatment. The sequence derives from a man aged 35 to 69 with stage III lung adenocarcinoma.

CDR3 bases: TGTGCCAGCAGTGAATACTTTGGGACAGAAGAAGAGACCCAGTACTTC. This codes for CASSEYFGTEEETQYF. The rearrangement joins TRBV25-1 to TRBJ2-5, with 7 bases matching TRBD1. The CDR3 is 16 amino acids. Losses at the gene ends were 0 bases for V and 3 bases for J; bases not matched to a gene: 7. Germline values: CDR1 MGHDK, CDR2 SYGVNS.